Described below is a single TCR beta chain sequence and its context. The data stem from a study of CD8 T cells in Susac syndrome. The authors negatively isolated CD8+ and CD4+ T cells and FACS-enriched TEMRA cells. It was with random hexamers that roughly 0.45 to 1 ug RNA was reverse transcribed. By means of immunoSEQ multiplex PCR, TCR beta CDR3 spanning 54 Vbeta and 13 Jbeta underwent amplification. TCRdb fed the immunoSEQ multiplex PCR reads into MiXCR, producing one record per CDR3 protein. The sample carries under 250,000 distinct CDR3 sequences, just over 90% recorded once. V lost 3 bases to trimming and J lost 5 bases, with 4 bases between them. CDR3 length: 11 amino acids. Germline V gives CDR1 KGHSH, CDR2 LQKENI.

The chain carries TRBV18 and TRBJ2-5; D remains unclear. The source is a human donor with multiple sclerosis. The source material was CD4+ T cells from PBMCs. CDR3 DNA sequence: TGTGCCAGCTCACCCGCGGAGACCCAGTACTTC. It translates to CASSPAETQYF.